The 3 T cell receptor beta chains below come from one sample, sequenced in a study of CD4 T cells in relation to SARS-CoV-2 and coronaviruses. Their target antigens are unknown. The unexposed donors gave CD4+ T cells in about 2010-2019, prior to COVID-19. The cells were cultured for about ten days before CD4+ T cells were isolated. Some clones are missing from TCRdb's copy, which holds only in-frame ones; the method was immunoSEQ multiplex PCR. The sample holds approximately 11,000 clones; under 80% are singletons and the top ten take approximately 19%. The sample comprised CD4+ T cells from PBMCs, cultured in vitro. The origin of the receptors is a human donor in good health.

This clone has just a few counts. The V and J genes are TRBV5-4 and TRBJ1-4; TRBD1 might be the D (6 bases). This CDR3 has 14 residues. Per the germline V gene, CDR1 is SGHNT and CDR2 is YYREEE (reference sequence). V was pared by 3 bases and J by 4 bases, with 10 bases between. Here the CDR3 DNA reads TGTGCCAGCAGCTACGGACAGCTTAATGAAAAACTGTTTTTT. The encoded protein is CASSYGQLNEKLFF.

The rearrangement links TRBV5-8 to TRBJ2-7; possibly TRBD2 for D (7 bases). The germline V gene encodes CDR1 SGHTS and CDR2 YDEGEE. The V end lost 3 bases, the J end lost 1 base, and 14 bases lay between the germline ends. This CDR3 has 15 amino acids. The CDR3 is CASSSGGRRSYEQYF. DNA for the CDR3: TGTGCCAGCAGCTCCGGGGGGCGACGATCCTACGAGCAGTACTTC.

The chain has TRBV19 and TRBJ2-1; TRBD2 aligns across 8 bases. Germline CDR1 is LNHDA and CDR2 is SQIVND (reference sequence). The trim removed 3 bases at V and 7 bases at J, leaving 8 bases unmatched. The CDR3 runs to 15 residues. The CDR3, as DNA: TGTGCCAGTAGTATTTTGAGCGGGAGTCTAAATGAGCAGTTCTTC. Translation: CASSILSGSLNEQFF.